This T cell receptor beta chain derives from a study of T-cell memory formation after mild COVID-19. Overall study results and limits: The study detected some responding clones in pre-infection memory, suggesting cross-reactive memory joined. There was a balanced CD4/CD8 profile in clones contracting day 15 to 85, and later expanders leaned CD4+. There was no confirmation that second-wave clones peaking on day 37 were SARS-CoV-2 specific. Among contracting clones, CD4+ were mainly CM/EM and CD8+ enriched in EMRA.

Each CDR3 protein gets one entry after TCRdb re-called the 5' RACE reads with MiXCR. The sample holds 130,000 to 150,000 distinct CDR3 sequences, over 6% seen once. This CDR3 is 12 amino acids long. Germline loops: CDR1 MNHEY, CDR2 SVGEGT. J gave up 7 bases and V 7 bases, and 7 bases lay outside the gene matches. This clonotype occurred many times. Its antigen is not known. The rearrangement uses TRBV6-2 or TRBV6-3 and TRBJ2-7, with 7 bases that match TRBD1. The TCR was taken from an adult woman who had mild COVID-19 (a few samples of this study predate the infection). Cell type and time point are not known. Sequenced material: PBMCs or a T cell subset sorted from them (not recorded which). The DNA of the CDR3 is TGTGCCAGCACCCGGACAGGAAGTGAGCAGTACTTC. This sequence encodes CASTRTGSEQYF.